The clone carrying this T cell receptor (beta chain) was recorded a few times. The data derive from a study of blood T cell repertoires in COVID-19. Study in general: PBMCs, B-cell-depleted T cells, or T cells were the source of the cDNA or gDNA that made up the material.

Original methodology: Cell counts per sample came from amplifying reference gene primers. The method was immunoSEQ multiplex PCR; TCRdb's version includes in-frame clones alone and lacks a portion of them. V and J calls plus clone size are reproduced from that table; the DNA served to infer D and trimming. The sample lists 120,000 or so clones; approximately 83% were seen once. Trimming left V 2 bases short and J 4 bases short, with 11 bases between. Germline V lookup: CDR1 GTSNPN, CDR2 SVGIG (reference sequence). The CDR3 runs to 13 residues. The chain has TRBV30 and TRBJ1-2; D is unresolved. The source material was peripheral blood. The clonotype originates from a woman aged 65 to 85 with acute or convalescent COVID-19. DNA of the CDR3: TGTGCCTGGAGTAAGGCAGGCATCTATGGCTACACCTTC. Translation: CAWSKAGIYGYTF.